The sample holds one count of the clone carrying this T cell receptor beta chain. Its antigen is still unknown. These data come from a study of siplizumab effects on memory and regulatory T cells. The CDR3 runs 11 residues. Trimming took 2 bases from V and 8 from J, leaving 7 bases between them. Germline CDR1 reads GTSNPN; CDR2 reads SVGIG (reference sequence). Libraries were prepared by immunoSEQ multiplex PCR; TCRdb keeps only in-frame clonotypes and omits some of them. The repertoire holds some 87,000 clones, around 90% seen once, with around 14% in the top ten. Overall study findings and caveats: Sequences below about 10^-5 frequency were poorly captured, and few alloreactive clones mapped to unstimulated subsets. Naive versus memory phenotype went unassigned for roughly 75-96% of proliferating CD4+ or CD8+ clones. Alloreactive sequences traceable to unstimulated CD4+ memory cells were significantly reduced by siplizumab. In unstimulated cells, naive T cells appeared more diverse than memory T cells and seemed major alloresponse contributors.

Sequencing was done on a sample of CD4+ T cells sorted from blood. This sequence was found in a human donor in good health. This chain links TRBV30 with TRBJ2-1, with no clear D. The CDR3 nucleotides are TGTGCCTGGAGTCCCCTTGATGAGCAGTTCTTC. It encodes CAWSPLDEQFF. The entire variable domain, with the rest obtained from reference TRBV30 and TRBJ2-1, is as follows: SQTIHQWPATLVQPVGSPLSLECTVEGTSNPNLYWYRQAAGRGLQLLFYSVGIGQISSEVPQNLSASRPQDRQFILSSKKLLLSDSGFYLCAWSPLDEQFFGPGTRLTVL.